Following are 27 T cell receptor beta chains from one sample sequenced in a study of blood T cells in healthy people across ages. For the second PCR, which ran for about 6 to 11 cycles, a sample-barcoded 5' primer and a J-beta primer mix were used. MiXCR, applied by TCRdb to the 5' RACE reads, yields one record per CDR3 protein. The data hold about 930,000 distinct CDR3 sequences, with roughly 29% observed a single time. The data also belong to a second study, concerning T cells of mothers and their children.

Sequenced input: blood. These receptors originate from a middle-aged woman in good health.

The sample holds a few counts of this clonotype. The chain employs TRBV28 and TRBJ2-7; TRBD2 agrees at 9 bases. Looked up from germline, CDR1 is MDHEN and CDR2 is SYDVKM. The junction had 9 bases not matched to a gene; V was cut back by 6 bases and J by 0 bases. The CDR3 contains 16 residues. The CDR3 nucleotides read TGTGCCAGCAGATCCCCCCTAGCGGGGAGCTCCTACGAGCAGTACTTC. Residues: CASRSPLAGSSYEQYF.

A note on this clonotype: One junction end does not reproduce the germline sequence, and a read error may be involved. This chain links TRBV12-3 or TRBV12-4 with TRBJ1-3; tentatively, D is TRBD1 (6 bases). CDR3 length: 14 residues. CDR3 in DNA: TGTGCCGGCAGAACGGACAGAGGGGGAAACACCATATATTTT. This codes for CAGRTDRGGNTIYF.

V is TRBV28 and J is TRBJ1-5; D gene ambiguous. Germline loops: CDR1 MDHEN, CDR2 SYDVKM. The CDR3 is 14 residues long. V lost 5 bases, J lost 9 bases, and 17 bases lay in between. The CDR3 loop reads CASSPMAARTPQHF. The CDR3 DNA sequence: TGTGCCAGCAGTCCCATGGCGGCTCGGACGCCCCAGCATTTT. Based on the CDR3 plus reference TRBV28 and TRBJ1-5, the full variable domain is DVKVTQSSRYLVKRTGEKVFLECVQDMDHENMFWYRQDPGLGLRLIYFSYDVKMKEKGDIPEGYSVSREKKERFSLILESASTNQTSMYLCASSPMAARTPQHFGDGTRLSIL.

This clonotype has ten or more counts. The chain uses TRBV10-3 and TRBJ1-2, with 7 bases fitting TRBD1. The CDR3 contains 13 residues. V lost 10 bases, J lost 0 bases, and 5 bases stayed unmatched. Germline-derived CDR1 and CDR2 are ENHRY and SYGVKD. In DNA form, the CDR3 reads TGTGCCACCCGGACAGGTACTAACTATGGCTACACCTTC. Its protein is CATRTGTNYGYTF.

This clonotype was found a few times. This chain connects TRBV3-1 to TRBJ2-7; tentatively, D is TRBD1 (5 bases). Per germline, CDR1 LGHDT and CDR2 YNNKEL (reference sequence). The CDR3 covers 15 residues. V shed 2 bases and J shed 3 bases, with 14 bases lying between them. Written as DNA, the CDR3 is TGTGCCAGCAGCCAACAGGGAACGGAGCACTACGAGCAGTACTTC. It translates to CASSQQGTEHYEQYF.

The chain employs TRBV4-2 and TRBJ1-1; 8 bases fit TRBD1. The CDR3 length is 16 residues. CDR1 is LGHNA, CDR2 YNFKEQ, per germline. V was clipped by 1 base and J by 0 bases; unmatched bases: 4. The DNA for the CDR3 is TGTGCCAGCAGCCAAGTCTCAGGGGGCCTGAACACTGAAGCTTTCTTT. Amino acid sequence: CASSQVSGGLNTEAFF.

This clonotype was detected only a few times. V and J are TRBV25-1 and TRBJ1-2, with D unresolved. The V end was cut by 6 bases, the J end by 6 bases, with 14 bases between. The germline V gene encodes CDR1 MGHDK and CDR2 SYGVNS. The CDR3 contains 13 residues. CDR3 DNA: TGTGCCAGCAGGGAGGTTGGTTATGATGGCTACACCTTC. This sequence encodes CASREVGYDGYTF.

The CDR3 spells CATSDFRQGIGKETQYF. Here the CDR3 DNA reads TGTGCCACCAGTGATTTCCGACAGGGGATCGGTAAAGAGACCCAGTACTTC. V usage is TRBV24-1 and J usage is TRBJ2-4, with 8 bases that match TRBD1. The DNA matches TRBJ2-5 better at its end, which makes the J call doubtful. Germline CDR1 KGHDR, CDR2 SFDVKD. The CDR3 is made up of 17 amino acids.

The chain joins TRBV20-1 to TRBJ2-1, with D possibly matching TRBD2 (5 bases). Germline V CDR1 and CDR2: DFQATT, SNEGSKA (reference sequence). V shed 1 base and J shed 8 bases, with 12 bases lying between them. This CDR3 region has 13 residues. The CDR3 loop reads CSARARGLDEQFF. CDR3 sequence (DNA): TGCAGTGCTAGAGCCCGAGGGTTGGATGAGCAGTTCTTC.

This clonotype was seen only a few times. This may come from a read error, since a much larger clone is one base off. The chain carries TRBV7-2 and TRBJ2-7, with no clear D. This CDR3 comprises 13 residues. Germline V lookup: CDR1 SGHTA, CDR2 FQGNSA. For the CDR3, the DNA is TGTGCCAGCAGCCCGGACCCTTTCTACGGGCAGTACTTC. Its protein product is CASSPDPFYGQYF.

This rearrangement joins TRBV15 to TRBJ2-5; D is perhaps TRBD1 (5 bases). V was trimmed by 6 bases and J by 2 bases, leaving 13 bases between them. The germline V gene encodes CDR1 LNHNV and CDR2 YYDKDF (reference sequence). The CDR3 is 14 amino acids. This CDR3 reads CATSALDSQETQYF. CDR3 DNA: TGTGCCACCAGTGCTCTTGACAGTCAAGAGACCCAGTACTTC.

Many counts were recorded for this clonotype. The gene calls are TRBV6-1 and TRBJ2-5; D gene uncertain. The CDR3 has 15 amino acids. With 1 base removed from V and 5 bases from J, the gap between germline ends came to 14 bases. The germline gives CDR1 MNHNS, CDR2 SASEGT. DNA for the CDR3: TGTGCCAGCAGTGAAGGGGATCTAAGGCAGGAGACCCAGTACTTC. It translates to CASSEGDLRQETQYF.

In this sample, this clonotype turned up many times. V gene TRBV15 combines with J gene TRBJ2-1, with 11 positions matching TRBD2. Germline V CDR1 and CDR2: LNHNV, YYDKDF (reference sequence). The V segment lost 2 bases and the J segment 9 bases; nucleotides outside the gene matches: 9. This CDR3 comprises 16 residues. CDR3 sequence reads: CATSRHQLAGVGEQFF. The CDR3 nucleotides are TGTGCCACCAGCAGACACCAACTAGCGGGGGTGGGTGAGCAGTTCTTC.

This clonotype was observed a handful of times. At one boundary the junction diverges from the germline segment, which might be a read error. For the CDR3, the DNA is TGTGCCAGCAGCTTAACAGCCAGGGGTGGACAAGGGACCCAGTACTTC. It yields the protein CASSLTARGGQGTQYF. The chain recombines TRBV7-3 with TRBJ2-7; D may be TRBD1 (6 bases). The J call may be faulty, since TRBJ2-5 better matches the DNA end. The CDR3 length is 16 residues. In germline, CDR1 is SGHTA, CDR2 FQGTGA.

This clonotype was seen many times. The V call is TRBV12-3 or TRBV12-4, the J call TRBJ2-1; TRBD1 might be the D (6 bases). The CDR3 contains 15 residues. The ends were cut back, 1 base at V and 5 bases at J, with 12 bases in the middle. The CDR3 region is CASSLEGVVNNEQFF. For the CDR3, the DNA is TGTGCCAGCAGTTTAGAGGGGGTAGTAAACAATGAGCAGTTCTTC.

This clonotype was counted many times. The chain uses TRBV7-9 and TRBJ2-7; D is perhaps TRBD1 (6 bases). The V gene lost 1 base and the J gene lost 6 bases, with 13 bases spanning the gap. CDR1 and CDR2 (germline): SEHNR, FQNEAQ (reference sequence). This CDR3 is 14 amino acids long. CDR3 in amino acids: CASSLEFRQAEQYF. CDR3 nucleotides: TGTGCCAGCAGCTTAGAATTCCGACAGGCCGAGCAGTACTTC.

Details on this clonotype: A much larger clone is a single base away; this may be a read error. The chain recombines TRBV7-2 with TRBJ2-1; D perhaps matches TRBD2 (6 bases). Germline loops: CDR1 SGHTA, CDR2 FQGNSA. The CDR3 runs to 12 residues. Here the CDR3 reads CASSWDFNEQVF. The DNA for the CDR3 is TGTGCCAGCAGCTGGGACTTCAATGAGCAGGTCTTC.

This clonotype appeared a few times. This chain connects TRBV7-3 to TRBJ2-7, with D hard to call. Germline V gene data show CDR1 as SGHTA and CDR2 as FQGTGA. This CDR3 contains 16 residues. V dropped 5 bases and J dropped 0 bases, with 17 bases sitting between them. The CDR3 DNA reads TGTGCCAGCAGCCAAGGTCCTGCGTTAAGCTCCTACGAGCAGTACTTC. Translated, it gives CASSQGPALSSYEQYF.

In its sample, this clonotype was seen a few times. The rearrangement uses TRBV9 and TRBJ2-2, with D perhaps TRBD2 (6 bases). Per germline, CDR1 SGDLS and CDR2 YYNGEE. Between the trimmed V and J ends, which lost 3 bases and 4 bases, there was a span of 13 bases. CDR3 length: 15 amino acids. The CDR3 DNA reads TGTGCCAGCAGCGCCGGGGGAATGGCCACCGGGGAGCTGTTTTTT. Translating it yields CASSAGGMATGELFF.

This clonotype occurred many times. The V call is TRBV12-3 or TRBV12-4, the J call TRBJ1-1; D possibly corresponds to TRBD1 (5 bases). With 3 bases removed from V and 5 bases from J, the gap between germline ends came to 16 bases. CDR3 length: 15 residues. The DNA of the CDR3 is TGTGCCAGCAGTTTTCGTAGGGAAAGGGGAACTGAAGCTTTCTTT. Its protein is CASSFRRERGTEAFF.

This clonotype was counted many times. The chain links TRBV3-1 to TRBJ2-5; 14 bases map to TRBD2. Germline V gene lookup returns CDR1 LGHDT and CDR2 YNNKEL (reference sequence). Losses at the gene ends were 1 base for V and 1 base for J; bases not matched to a gene: 5. The CDR3 runs to 18 residues. The CDR3 DNA reads as TGTGCCAGCAGCCAAGGGACTAGCGGGGGGAAACCCCAAGAGACCCAGTACTTC. Its protein is CASSQGTSGGKPQETQYF.

In the case of this clonotype: A single base separates this from a much larger clone, so it may be a read error. The V gene is TRBV7-2, the J gene TRBJ2-3; tentatively, D is TRBD2 (7 bases). The germline V and J ends were trimmed by 5 bases and 1 base, with 13 bases remaining between them. The CDR3 runs 15 residues. CDR1 and CDR2 from the germline V gene are SGHTA and FQGNSA. The CDR3 sequence: CASSTVGGGTDTQYF. The CDR3 bases are TGTGCCAGCAGCACAGTAGGGGGGGGCACAGATACGCAGTATTTT. Full variable domain (outside the CDR3, taken from reference TRBV7-2 and TRBJ2-3): GAGVSQSPSNKVTEKGKDVELRCDPISGHTALYWYRQSLGQGLEFLIYFQGNSAPDKSGLPSDRFSAERTGGSVSTLTIQRTQQEDSAVYLCASSTVGGGTDTQYFGPGTRLTVL.

This clonotype was seen repeatedly, ten times or more. V is TRBV4-3 and J is TRBJ1-4; weak D call: TRBD1 (6 bases). CDR1 LGHNA and CDR2 YSLEER come from the germline V gene. Trimming shortened V by 4 bases and J by 7 bases, and 10 bases separated the two germline ends. The length of the CDR3 is 13 residues. CDR3 in amino acids: CASSRQVLEKLFF. CDR3 coding DNA: TGCGCCAGCAGCCGACAGGTTCTTGAAAAACTGTTTTTT.

V is TRBV6-2 or TRBV6-3 and J is TRBJ1-5; TRBD1 is a possible D gene (5 bases). The germline V gene encodes CDR1 MNHEY and CDR2 SVGEGT. CDR3 length: 15 residues. V was trimmed by 5 bases and J by 5 bases, leaving 16 bases between them. CDR3 sequence (DNA): TGTGCCAGCAGTCGAAGGGAGGGGCCAGATCAGCCCCAGCATTTT. This codes for CASSRREGPDQPQHF.

This clonotype showed up just a few times. The chain combines TRBV29-1 with TRBJ1-2; D might be TRBD1 (6 bases). Between the trimmed V and J ends, which lost 6 bases and 2 bases, there was a span of 16 bases. From germline, CDR1 is SQVTM and CDR2 ANQGSEA. This CDR3 contains 14 residues. CDR3 loop: CSVPTGQNNYGYTF. DNA for the CDR3: TGCAGCGTCCCAACCGGACAGAACAACTATGGCTACACCTTC. Using reference TRBV29-1 and TRBJ1-2 for the parts outside the CDR3, the full variable domain is SAVISQKPSRDICQRGTSLTIQCQVDSQVTMMFWYRQQPGQSLTLIATANQGSEATYESGFVIDKFPISRPNLTFSTLTVSNMSPEDSSIYLCSVPTGQNNYGYTFGSGTRLTVV.

The chain employs TRBV29-1 and TRBJ2-4; D gene unclear. V lost 6 bases and J lost 0, with 3 bases in between. This CDR3 is built from 11 residues. Germline V gives CDR1 SQVTM, CDR2 ANQGSEA. CDR3 nucleotide sequence: TGCAGCGTAAAAGCCAAAAACATTCAGTACTTC. Translation gives CSVKAKNIQYF.

The chain has TRBV20-1 and TRBJ1-2; weak D call: TRBD1 (6 bases). The CDR3 has 14 residues. The V gene's germline CDR1 is DFQATT and CDR2 SNEGSKA (reference sequence). The V end was cut by 3 bases, the J end by 2 bases, with 13 bases between. CDR3 in DNA: TGCAGTGCTAGGGCGCGGGGGCAGAACTATGGCTACACCTTC. Its protein product is CSARARGQNYGYTF.